This passage covers 22 T cell receptor beta chains from one sample sequenced in a study of T cell responses to AZD1222 COVID-19 vaccine. Profiling relied on immunoSEQ multiplex PCR, and the TCRdb table lists in-frame clones only, not all of them. The sample carries over 40,000 clones, approximately 84% recorded once. The material was peripheral blood, obtained on day 0 of AZD1222 vaccination. The receptors stem from an adult in good health.

The chain joins TRBV9 to TRBJ2-1, with 8 bases matching TRBD2. This CDR3 contains 15 residues. The J segment lost 2 bases and the V segment lost 0 bases, leaving 1 base of the junction unmatched. Looked up from germline, CDR1 is SGDLS and CDR2 is YYNGEE. CDR3 sequence reads: CASSVGSGTYNEQFF. DNA of the CDR3: TGTGCCAGCAGCGTAGGTAGCGGGACCTACAATGAGCAGTTCTTC.

This chain joins TRBV5-1 and TRBJ2-1, with D unclear. Germline assignment: CDR1 SGHRS and CDR2 YFSETQ. Deletions cut 4 bases from V and 2 bases from J, with 13 bases between. This CDR3 has 15 residues. CDR3 nucleotides: TGCGCCAGCAGCAGCGACTTGGCCGCCTACAATGAGCAGTTCTTC. Translated, it gives CASSSDLAAYNEQFF.

The chain carries TRBV4-1 and TRBJ1-5; weak D call: TRBD1 (6 bases). Trimming took off 0 bases at V and 3 bases at J, with 15 bases between the two ends. The CDR3 has 17 residues. Per germline, CDR1 MGHRA and CDR2 YSYEKL. The DNA for the CDR3 is TGCGCCAGCAGCCAAGATCTTAGCAGGGGTATCAATCAGCCCCAGCATTTT. Protein product: CASSQDLSRGINQPQHF.

The chain links TRBV2 to TRBJ1-2, with D uncertain. This CDR3 is 13 amino acids long. The V gene's germline CDR1 is SNHLY and CDR2 FYNNEI. V was pared by 6 bases and J by 4 bases, with 12 bases between. CDR3: CASRETRSYGYTF. CDR3 nucleotide sequence: TGTGCCAGCAGGGAGACAAGAAGCTATGGCTACACCTTC.

V and J are TRBV6-5 and TRBJ1-4; D is possibly TRBD1 (5 bases). Trimming took off 6 bases at V and 3 bases at J, with 14 bases between the two ends. Per germline, CDR1 MNHEY and CDR2 SVGAGI. There are 15 residues in the CDR3. CDR3 amino acids: CASSPREKANEKLFF. The CDR3 DNA sequence: TGTGCCAGCAGCCCCAGGGAAAAAGCTAATGAAAAACTGTTTTTT.

The gene calls are TRBV27 and TRBJ2-1; 7 bases match TRBD2. Per the germline V gene, CDR1 is MNHEY and CDR2 is SMNVEV (reference sequence). Trimming took 8 bases from V and 2 from J; bases not matched to a gene: 18. The CDR3 consists of 18 residues. The CDR3: CASSDTVASGKAYNEQFF. The CDR3 nucleotides are TGTGCCAGCTCCGATACGGTGGCAAGCGGGAAGGCCTACAATGAGCAGTTCTTC.

A few counts support this clone. This rearrangement joins TRBV5-4 to TRBJ1-3, with 8 bases lining up with TRBD1. The CDR3 consists of 15 residues. Germline CDR1 SGHNT, CDR2 YYREEE (reference sequence). Unmatched junction bases numbered 3, after V lost 4 bases and J lost 0 bases. CDR3 sequence: CASSPDRDSGNTIYF. The DNA of the CDR3 is TGTGCCAGCAGCCCGGACAGGGACTCTGGAAACACCATATATTTT.

The chain combines TRBV9 with TRBJ1-4; D is undetermined. V lost 0 bases to trimming and J lost 12 bases, with 18 bases between them. In germline, CDR1 is SGDLS, CDR2 YYNGEE. The CDR3 loop spans 15 amino acids. CDR3 coding DNA: TGTGCCAGCAGCGTAGAAGGGTCGGGTGAGGATGAACTGTTTTTT. The encoded protein is CASSVEGSGEDELFF.

This rearrangement joins TRBV19 to TRBJ2-2, with 10 positions matching TRBD2. This CDR3 is built from 15 residues. CDR1 is LNHDA, CDR2 SQIVND, per germline (reference sequence). With V trimmed by 3 bases and J by 4 bases, 2 bases remained unmatched. The CDR3 sequence is CASSITSGITGELFF. In DNA form, the CDR3 reads TGTGCCAGTAGTATTACTAGCGGGATCACCGGGGAGCTGTTTTTT.

The chain carries TRBV30 and TRBJ1-5; D is ambiguous. The CDR3 is made up of 16 amino acids. The germline V and J ends were trimmed by 2 bases and 0 bases, with 14 bases remaining between them. Looked up from germline, CDR1 is GTSNPN and CDR2 is SVGIG (reference sequence). The CDR3 reads CAWSPTIEFSNQPQHF. The CDR3 nucleotides read TGTGCCTGGAGTCCCACAATCGAGTTTAGCAATCAGCCCCAGCATTTT.

The V call is TRBV19, the J call TRBJ1-2, with 8 positions matching TRBD1. Trimming cost V 6 bases and J 8 bases; bases outside gene matches: 5. CDR1 is LNHDA and CDR2 is SQIVND in the germline V gene (reference sequence). CDR3 length: 12 amino acids. DNA of the CDR3: TGTGCCAGTAGCGTACAGGGGGGCGGCTACACCTTC. This translates into CASSVQGGGYTF.

The gene calls are TRBV2 and TRBJ1-2; D perhaps matches TRBD1 (6 bases). The V gene lost 6 bases and the J gene lost 0 bases, with 11 bases spanning the gap. The CDR3 consists of 14 residues. Germline V gene lookup returns CDR1 SNHLY and CDR2 FYNNEI. The CDR3 loop is CASREGGTNYGYTF. The DNA of the CDR3 is TGTGCCAGCAGGGAGGGGGGCACTAACTATGGCTACACCTTC. The whole variable domain, remainder taken from reference TRBV2 and TRBJ1-2, is EPEVTQTPSHQVTQMGQEVILRCVPISNHLYFYWYRQILGQKVEFLVSFYNNEISEKSEIFDDQFSVERPDGSNFTLKIRSTKLEDSAMYFCASREGGTNYGYTFGSGTRLTVV.

The chain is built from TRBV6-6 and TRBJ1-2; D is perhaps TRBD1 (6 bases). Between the trimmed V and J ends, which lost 4 bases and 6 bases, there was a span of 9 bases. CDR1 and CDR2 (germline): MNHNY, SVGAGI (reference sequence). The CDR3 runs to 12 residues. This chain's CDR3 is CASSSYRDGYTF. CDR3 coding DNA: TGTGCCAGCAGTTCCTACAGGGATGGCTACACCTTC.

The CDR3 is CASSPAGTSGTDTQYF. The CDR3 region has the DNA TGCGCCAGCAGCCCGGCTGGGACTAGCGGAACAGATACGCAGTATTTT. The J gene is TRBJ2-3, the V gene TRBV5-1, with 11 bases fitting TRBD2. The V gene's germline CDR1 is SGHRS and CDR2 YFSETQ. The CDR3 consists of 16 residues. The J segment lost 3 bases and the V segment lost 4 bases, leaving 7 bases of the junction unmatched.

The V gene is TRBV7-2, the J gene TRBJ1-5; D uncertain. Deletions cut 2 bases from V and 0 bases from J, with 8 bases between. In germline, CDR1 is SGHTA, CDR2 FQGNSA. The CDR3 sequence is 15 residues long. The DNA of the CDR3 is TGTGCCAGCAGCTTATCAGGATATAGCAATCAGCCCCAGCATTTT. Residues: CASSLSGYSNQPQHF.

The chain employs TRBV25-1 and TRBJ1-2; 7 bases match TRBD1. The CDR3 is 12 residues long. The trim removed 6 bases at V and 6 bases at J, leaving 4 bases unmatched. Germline V gene lookup returns CDR1 MGHDK and CDR2 SYGVNS. CDR3 sequence (DNA): TGTGCCAGCAGCTTTACAGGGGATGGCTACACCTTC. Translation gives CASSFTGDGYTF.

A few counts support this clone. CDR3 sequence reads: CASSDGTSGSRNEQFF. The CDR3 coding sequence is TGTGCCAGCAGTGACGGGACTAGCGGGAGTCGGAATGAGCAGTTCTTC. This chain connects TRBV6-4 to TRBJ2-1; 14 bases are shared with TRBD2. Trimming at V came to 2 bases and at J to 7 bases, leaving 4 bases not matched to a gene. Germline lookup yields CDR1 MRHNA and CDR2 SNTAGT. The CDR3 loop spans 16 amino acids.

This clone was seen more than once but under ten times. The rearrangement links TRBV6-2 or TRBV6-3 to TRBJ1-1; 7 bases match TRBD1. The CDR3 runs to 16 residues. Unmatched junction bases numbered 6, after V lost 2 bases and J lost 0 bases. Looked up from germline, CDR1 is MNHEY and CDR2 is SVGEGT. The CDR3 sequence is CASSYGRGRMNTEAFF. The CDR3 DNA reads TGTGCCAGCAGTTACGGCAGGGGGAGGATGAACACTGAAGCTTTCTTT.

The gene calls are TRBV4-3 and TRBJ1-3; 7 bases are shared with TRBD1. Trimming cost V 4 bases and J 4 bases; bases outside gene matches: 16. CDR1 and CDR2 (germline): LGHNA, YSLEER. The CDR3 spans 18 residues. Written as DNA, the CDR3 is TGCGCCAGCAGCCGAGAAAAGGCACAGGGGTGGAGGGGAAACACCATATATTTT. The encoded protein is CASSREKAQGWRGNTIYF.

The chain combines TRBV7-7 with TRBJ2-2; the match to TRBD1 covers 8 bases. Germline V gene data show CDR1 as SSHAT and CDR2 as FNYEAQ (reference sequence). This CDR3 has 15 amino acids. Trimming took 0 bases from V and 7 from J; bases not matched to a gene: 4. The chain's CDR3 is CASSLAAGGFGELFF. In DNA form, the CDR3 reads TGTGCCAGCAGCTTAGCGGCAGGGGGCTTCGGGGAGCTGTTTTTT.

The CDR3 here is CASSFIGETQYF. In DNA, the CDR3 is TGTGCCAGCAGCTTTATTGGAGAGACCCAGTACTTC. This sequence joins TRBV7-9 and TRBJ2-5; D remains unclear. The CDR3 runs 12 residues. Deletions cut 3 bases from V and 4 bases from J, with 6 bases between. Per the germline V gene, CDR1 is SEHNR and CDR2 is FQNEAQ (reference sequence).

V gene TRBV18 combines with J gene TRBJ2-7; 11 nucleotides match TRBD2. This CDR3 is 17 amino acids long. The germline V gene encodes CDR1 KGHSH and CDR2 LQKENI. The V segment lost 3 bases and the J segment 0 bases; nucleotides outside the gene matches: 7. The CDR3 DNA follows: TGTGCCAGCTCACCTTATGTAGCGGGAGGGTACTCCTACGAGCAGTACTTC. It codes for CASSPYVAGGYSYEQYF.